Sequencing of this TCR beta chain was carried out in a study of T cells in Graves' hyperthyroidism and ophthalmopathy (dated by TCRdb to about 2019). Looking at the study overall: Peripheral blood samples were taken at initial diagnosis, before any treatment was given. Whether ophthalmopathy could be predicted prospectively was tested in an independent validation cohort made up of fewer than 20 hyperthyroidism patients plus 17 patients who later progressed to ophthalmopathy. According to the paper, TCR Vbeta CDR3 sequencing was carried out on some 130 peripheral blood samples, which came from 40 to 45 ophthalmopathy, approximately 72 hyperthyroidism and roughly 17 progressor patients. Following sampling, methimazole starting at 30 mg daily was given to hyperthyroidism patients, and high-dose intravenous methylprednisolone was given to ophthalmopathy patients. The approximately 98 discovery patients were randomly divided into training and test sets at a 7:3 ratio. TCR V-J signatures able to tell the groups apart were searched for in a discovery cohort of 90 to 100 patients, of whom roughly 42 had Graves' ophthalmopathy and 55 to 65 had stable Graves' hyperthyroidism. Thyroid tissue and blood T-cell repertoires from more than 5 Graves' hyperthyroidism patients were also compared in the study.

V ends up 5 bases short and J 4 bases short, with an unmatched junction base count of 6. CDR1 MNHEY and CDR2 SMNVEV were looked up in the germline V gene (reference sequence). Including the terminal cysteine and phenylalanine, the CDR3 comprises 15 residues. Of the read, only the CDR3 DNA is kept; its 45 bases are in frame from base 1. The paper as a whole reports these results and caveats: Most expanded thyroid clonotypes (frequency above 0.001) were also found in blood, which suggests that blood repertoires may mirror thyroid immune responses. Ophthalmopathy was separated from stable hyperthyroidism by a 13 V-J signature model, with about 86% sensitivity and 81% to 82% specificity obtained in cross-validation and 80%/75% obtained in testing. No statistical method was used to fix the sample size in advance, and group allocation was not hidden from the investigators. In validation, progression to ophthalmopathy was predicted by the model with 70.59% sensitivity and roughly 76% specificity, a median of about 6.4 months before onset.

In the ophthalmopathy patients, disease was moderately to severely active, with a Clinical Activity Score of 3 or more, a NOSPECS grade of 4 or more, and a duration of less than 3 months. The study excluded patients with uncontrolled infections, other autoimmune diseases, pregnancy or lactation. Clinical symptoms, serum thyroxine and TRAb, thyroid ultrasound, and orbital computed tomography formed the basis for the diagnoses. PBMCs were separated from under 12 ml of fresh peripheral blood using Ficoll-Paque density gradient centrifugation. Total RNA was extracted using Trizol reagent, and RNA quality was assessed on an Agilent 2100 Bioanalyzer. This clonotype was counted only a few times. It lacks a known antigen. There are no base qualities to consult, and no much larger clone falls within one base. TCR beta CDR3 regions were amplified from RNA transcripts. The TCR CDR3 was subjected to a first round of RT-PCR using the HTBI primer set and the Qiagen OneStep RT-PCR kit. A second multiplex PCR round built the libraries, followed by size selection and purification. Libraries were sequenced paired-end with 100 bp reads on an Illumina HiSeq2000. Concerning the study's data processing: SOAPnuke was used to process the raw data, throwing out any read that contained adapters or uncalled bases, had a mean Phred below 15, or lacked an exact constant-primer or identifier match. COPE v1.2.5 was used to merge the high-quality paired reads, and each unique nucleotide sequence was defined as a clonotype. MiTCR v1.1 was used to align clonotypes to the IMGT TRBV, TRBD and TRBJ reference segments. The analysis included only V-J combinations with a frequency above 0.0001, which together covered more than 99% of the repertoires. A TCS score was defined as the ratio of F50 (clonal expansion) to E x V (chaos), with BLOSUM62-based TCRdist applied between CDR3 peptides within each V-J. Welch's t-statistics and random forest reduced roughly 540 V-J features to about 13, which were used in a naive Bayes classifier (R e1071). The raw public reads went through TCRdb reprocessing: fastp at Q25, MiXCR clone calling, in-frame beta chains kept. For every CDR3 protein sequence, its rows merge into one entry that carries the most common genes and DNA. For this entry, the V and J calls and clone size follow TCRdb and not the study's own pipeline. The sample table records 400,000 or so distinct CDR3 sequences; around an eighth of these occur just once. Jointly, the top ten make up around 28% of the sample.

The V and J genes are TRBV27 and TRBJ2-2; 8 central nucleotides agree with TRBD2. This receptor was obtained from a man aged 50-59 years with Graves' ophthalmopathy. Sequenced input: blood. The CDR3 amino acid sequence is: CASSPRGGLTGELFF. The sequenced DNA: TGTGCCAGCAGTCCCCGGGGGGGGCTCACCGGGGAGCTGTTTTTT.